These T cell receptor beta chains were read from a single sample in a study of chemoradiotherapy in HPV16-positive cancers. Only in-frame clones appear in the TCRdb table, and some are missing; sequencing was by immunoSEQ multiplex PCR. The sample holds about 15,000 clones; roughly 91% are singletons and the top ten take less than 3.5%. The specimen was blood, collected from a patient who underwent chemoradiotherapy. These TCRs come from a human donor with HPV-associated anogenital cancer. CDR3s include the opening cysteine and the closing phenylalanine or tryptophan. The D gene is left open where the match is weak. Clone size is not always given. Where it is, it says once, few, many or a class for expanded clones.

V	size	J	length	D	DNA	CDR3
TRBV9	NA	TRBJ1-3	17	TRBD1	TGTGCCAGCAGCCCTAGACAGGGAGTGAGCTCTGGAAACACCATATATTTT	CASSPRQGVSSGNTIYF
TRBV11-2	NA	TRBJ2-1	14	TRBD1	TGTGCCAGCAGCTCCAGGCCCGACAGGGTTGAGCAGTTCTTC	CASSSRPDRVEQFF
TRBV19	NA	TRBJ2-5	15	TRBD2	TGTGCCAGTAGACCGACTAGCGGGGGGCGTGAGACCCAGTACTTC	CASRPTSGGRETQYF
TRBV19	NA	TRBJ1-1	14	NA	TGTGCCAGTAGTAGGTGGGGGCGGAACACTGAAGCTTTCTTT	CASSRWGRNTEAFF
TRBV2	NA	TRBJ2-3	15	NA	TGTGCCAGCAGTGAGTCTGAGAGCCTCACAGATACGCAGTATTTT	CASSESESLTDTQYF
TRBV5-8	NA	TRBJ2-6	18	TRBD2	TGTGCCAGCAGCCTCCGACTAGCGGTAGTCTCTGGGGCCAACGTCCTGACTTTC	CASSLRLAVVSGANVLTF
TRBV27	NA	TRBJ2-7	15	TRBD1	TGTGCCAGCAGTTTTAGAAGACAGGGACCCTACGAGCAGTACTTC	CASSFRRQGPYEQYF
TRBV5-1	once	TRBJ2-7	15	NA	TGCGCCAGCAGCTTACGACCCGGAGGCCCCTACGAGCAGTACTTC	CASSLRPGGPYEQYF
TRBV9	NA	TRBJ2-5	15	TRBD2	TGTGCCAGCAGCGTAGGAGCGGGGGCCCAAACGACCCAGTACTTC	CASSVGAGAQTTQYF
TRBV21-1	NA	TRBJ1-3	15	NA	TGTGCCAGCAGCCTTTGGACCGATTCTGGAAACACCATATATTTT	CASSLWTDSGNTIYF
TRBV4-1	once	TRBJ2-2	15	TRBD2	TGCGCCAGCAGCCAAGCGGGGGGGATCACCGGGGAGCTGTTTTTT	CASSQAGGITGELFF